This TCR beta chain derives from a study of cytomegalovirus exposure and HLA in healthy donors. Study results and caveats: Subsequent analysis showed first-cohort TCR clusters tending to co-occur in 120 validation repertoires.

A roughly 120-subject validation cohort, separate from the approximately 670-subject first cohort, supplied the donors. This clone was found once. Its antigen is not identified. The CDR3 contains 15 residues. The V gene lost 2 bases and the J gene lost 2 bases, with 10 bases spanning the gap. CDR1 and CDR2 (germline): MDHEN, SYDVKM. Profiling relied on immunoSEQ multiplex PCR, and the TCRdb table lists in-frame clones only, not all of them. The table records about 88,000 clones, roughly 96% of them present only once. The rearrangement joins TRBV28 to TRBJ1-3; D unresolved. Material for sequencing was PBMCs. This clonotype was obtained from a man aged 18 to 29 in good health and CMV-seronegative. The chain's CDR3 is CASSLNSVPGNTIYF. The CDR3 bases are TGTGCCAGCAGTTTAAACTCGGTGCCTGGAAACACCATATATTTT.